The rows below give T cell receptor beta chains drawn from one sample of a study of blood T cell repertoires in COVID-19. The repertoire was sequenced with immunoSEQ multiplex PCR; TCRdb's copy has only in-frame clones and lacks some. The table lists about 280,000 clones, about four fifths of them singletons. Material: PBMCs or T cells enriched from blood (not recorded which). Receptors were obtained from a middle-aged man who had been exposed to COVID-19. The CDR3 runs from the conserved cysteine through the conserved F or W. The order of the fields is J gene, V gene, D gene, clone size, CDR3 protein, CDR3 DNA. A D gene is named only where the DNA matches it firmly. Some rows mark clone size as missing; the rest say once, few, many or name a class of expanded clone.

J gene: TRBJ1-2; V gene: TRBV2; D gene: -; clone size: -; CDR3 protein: CASREGSVYGYTF; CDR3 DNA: TGTGCCAGCAGGGAGGGCAGCGTATATGGCTACACCTTC
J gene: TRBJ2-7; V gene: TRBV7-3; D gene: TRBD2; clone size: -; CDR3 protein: CASSLEAGAAYEQYF; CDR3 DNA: TGTGCCAGCAGCTTAGAAGCGGGAGCAGCCTACGAGCAGTACTTC
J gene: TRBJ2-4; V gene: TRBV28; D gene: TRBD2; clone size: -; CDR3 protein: CASSFIGGEAKNIQYF; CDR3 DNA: TGTGCCAGCAGTTTTATCGGGGGGGAAGCCAAAAACATTCAGTACTTC
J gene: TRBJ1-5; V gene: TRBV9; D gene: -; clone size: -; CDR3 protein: CASTRDGTNQPQHF; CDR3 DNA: TGTGCCAGCACTCGGGACGGGACTAATCAGCCCCAGCATTTT
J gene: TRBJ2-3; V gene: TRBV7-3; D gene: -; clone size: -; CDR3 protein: CASSFGTGPQYF; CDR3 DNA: TGTGCCAGCAGCTTCGGTACTGGTCCGCAGTATTTT
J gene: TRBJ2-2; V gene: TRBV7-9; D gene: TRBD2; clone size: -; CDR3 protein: CASRLSRIAGGPAGELFF; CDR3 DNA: TGTGCCAGCAGATTATCCCGAATAGCGGGAGGGCCGGCCGGGGAGCTGTTTTTT
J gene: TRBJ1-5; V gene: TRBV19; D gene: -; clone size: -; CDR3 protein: CASKEDSGGNQPQHF; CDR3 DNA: TGTGCCAGTAAAGAAGACTCGGGGGGCAATCAGCCCCAGCATTTT
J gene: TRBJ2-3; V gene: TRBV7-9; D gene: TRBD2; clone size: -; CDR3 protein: CASSLAKTSEGTDTQYF; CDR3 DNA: TGTGCCAGCAGCTTAGCGAAAACTAGCGAGGGCACAGATACGCAGTATTTT
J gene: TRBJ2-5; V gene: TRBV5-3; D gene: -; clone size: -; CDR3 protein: CARTGRELQETQYF; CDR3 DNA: TGTGCCAGAACCGGTCGGGAGTTACAAGAGACCCAGTACTTC
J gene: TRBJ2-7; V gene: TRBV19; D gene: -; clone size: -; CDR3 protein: CASSSDSYYEQYF; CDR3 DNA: TGTGCCAGTAGTTCCGACAGCTACTACGAGCAGTACTTC
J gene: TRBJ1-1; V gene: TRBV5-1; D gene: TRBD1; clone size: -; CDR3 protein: CASGQGGSEAFF; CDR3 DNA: TGCGCCAGTGGACAGGGAGGCTCTGAAGCTTTCTTT
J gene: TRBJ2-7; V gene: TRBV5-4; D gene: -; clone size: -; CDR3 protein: CASNRENAYEQYF; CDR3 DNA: TGTGCCAGCAATCGGGAAAACGCCTACGAGCAGTACTTC
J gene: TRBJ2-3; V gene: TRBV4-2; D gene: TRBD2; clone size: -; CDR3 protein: CASSQDPFRVSLAGGMVVTDTQYF; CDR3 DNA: TGTGCCAGCAGCCAAGACCCATTCCGGGTTTCACTAGCGGGAGGGATGGTAGTAACAGATACGCAGTATTTT
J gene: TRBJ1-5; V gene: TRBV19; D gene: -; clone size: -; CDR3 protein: CASTDPTGYRQPQHF; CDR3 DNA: TGTGCCAGTACTGACCCCACAGGGTATCGTCAGCCCCAGCATTTT
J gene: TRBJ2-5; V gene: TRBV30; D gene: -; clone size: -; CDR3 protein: CAWNRGQTKETQYF; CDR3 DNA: TGTGCCTGGAACCGCGGACAGACAAAAGAGACCCAGTACTTC
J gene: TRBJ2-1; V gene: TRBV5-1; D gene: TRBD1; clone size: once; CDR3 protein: CASSSPGTGLNEQFF; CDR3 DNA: TGCGCCAGCAGCTCCCCAGGGACAGGGCTCAATGAGCAGTTCTTC
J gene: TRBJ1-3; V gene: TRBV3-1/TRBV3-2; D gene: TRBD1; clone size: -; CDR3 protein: CASSQGTGGSGNTIYF; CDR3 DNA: TGTGCCAGCAGCCAAGGGACAGGGGGCTCTGGAAACACCATATATTTT
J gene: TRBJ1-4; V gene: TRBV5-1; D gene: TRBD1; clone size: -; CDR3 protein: CASSVGTGGTNEKLFF; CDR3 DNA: TGCGCCAGCAGCGTCGGGACAGGGGGGACTAATGAAAAACTGTTTTTT
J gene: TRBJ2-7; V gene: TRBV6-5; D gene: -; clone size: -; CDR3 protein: CASSHGDEQYF; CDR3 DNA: TGTGCCAGCAGCCACGGGGACGAGCAGTACTTC
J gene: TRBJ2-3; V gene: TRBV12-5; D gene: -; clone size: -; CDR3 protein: CACSSPVAGDTQYF; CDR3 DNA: TGTGCTTGCAGCTCCCCCGTGGCCGGGGATACGCAGTATTTT
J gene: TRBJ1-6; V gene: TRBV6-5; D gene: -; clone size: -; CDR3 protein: CASRAGNLNSPLHF; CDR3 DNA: TGTGCCAGCAGAGCAGGGAACCTAAATTCACCCCTCCACTTT
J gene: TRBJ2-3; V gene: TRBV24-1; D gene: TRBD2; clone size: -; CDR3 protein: CATSGTGTSLTDTQYF; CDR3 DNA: TGTGCCACCAGTGGCACCGGGACTAGTCTAACAGATACGCAGTATTTT
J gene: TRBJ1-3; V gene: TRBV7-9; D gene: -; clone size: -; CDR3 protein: CASRLTGTGNTIYF; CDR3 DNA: TGTGCCAGCAGGCTAACAGGGACTGGAAACACCATATATTTT
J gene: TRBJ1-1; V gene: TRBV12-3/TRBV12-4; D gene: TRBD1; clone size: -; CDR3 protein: CASSSGGSTEAFF; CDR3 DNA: TGTGCCAGCAGTTCAGGGGGCAGCACTGAAGCTTTCTTT
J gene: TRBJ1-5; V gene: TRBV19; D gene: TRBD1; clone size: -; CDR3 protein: CASSDRETGNQPQHF; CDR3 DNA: TGTGCCAGTAGCGACAGGGAGACGGGCAATCAGCCCCAGCATTTT
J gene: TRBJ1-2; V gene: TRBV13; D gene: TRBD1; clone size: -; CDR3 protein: CASSTGQGAYGYTF; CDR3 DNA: TGTGCCAGCAGCACCGGACAGGGGGCGTATGGCTACACCTTC
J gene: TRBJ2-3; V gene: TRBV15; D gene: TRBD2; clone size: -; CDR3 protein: CATSRLAGIDTQYF; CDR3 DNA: TGTGCCACCAGTCGACTAGCGGGTATAGATACGCAGTATTTT
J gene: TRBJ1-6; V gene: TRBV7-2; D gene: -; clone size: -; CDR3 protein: CASNRDNPYNSPLHF; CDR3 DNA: TGTGCCAGCAACCGGGACAATCCCTATAATTCACCCCTCCACTTT
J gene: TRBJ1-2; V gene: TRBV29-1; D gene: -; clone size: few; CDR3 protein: CSVGQRNGYTF; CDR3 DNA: TGCAGCGTTGGACAGAGAAATGGCTACACCTTC
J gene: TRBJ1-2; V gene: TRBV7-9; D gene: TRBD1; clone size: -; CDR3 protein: CASSLGSGTGPLGAGYTF; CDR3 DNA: TGTGCCAGCAGCTTAGGATCGGGGACAGGGCCACTAGGTGCGGGCTACACCTTC
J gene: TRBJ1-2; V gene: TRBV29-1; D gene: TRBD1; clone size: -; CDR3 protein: CSVGRQGWGYGYTF; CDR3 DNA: TGCAGCGTTGGCAGACAGGGATGGGGCTATGGCTACACCTTC
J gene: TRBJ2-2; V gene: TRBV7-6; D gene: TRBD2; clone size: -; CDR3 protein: CASSPGTIWSGELFF; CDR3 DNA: TGTGCCAGCAGCCCAGGGACTATATGGTCCGGGGAGCTGTTTTTT
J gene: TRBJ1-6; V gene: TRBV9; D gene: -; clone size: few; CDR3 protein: CASSADSRSYNSPLHF; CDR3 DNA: TGTGCCAGCAGCGCGGACAGTCGCTCCTATAATTCACCCCTCCACTTT
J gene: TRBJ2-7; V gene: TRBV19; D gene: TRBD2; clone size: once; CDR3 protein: CASSTTSGRAHEQYF; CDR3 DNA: TGTGCCAGTAGTACCACTAGCGGGAGGGCCCACGAGCAGTACTTC
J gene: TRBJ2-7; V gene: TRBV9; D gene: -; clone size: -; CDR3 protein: CASSGRGTYEQYF; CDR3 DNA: TGTGCCAGCAGCGGGAGGGGCACCTACGAGCAGTACTTC